This is a list of T cell receptor beta chains from one sample in a study of cytomegalovirus exposure and HLA in healthy donors. This table comes from immunoSEQ multiplex PCR, and its TCRdb copy is limited to in-frame clones, with some not included. In the table there are around 110,000 clones, under 85% of which are singletons. The sample consisted of PBMCs. The receptors here all came from a male donor in good health and CMV-seronegative. Each CDR3 is given with its conserved first and last residue. The order of the fields is clone size, D gene, J gene, V gene, CDR3 DNA, CDR3 protein. The D gene is left open where the match is weak. Not every row has a clone size; where given, it reads once, few, many or a size class.

size: -
D: -
J: TRBJ2-1
V: TRBV15
DNA: TGTGCCACCAGCAGAGATTTTCGCGGGGCGTACAATGAGCAGTTCTTC
CDR3: CATSRDFRGAYNEQFF

size: -
D: -
J: TRBJ2-7
V: TRBV19
DNA: TGTGCCAGTAGTACGAGGTCCTACGAGCAGTACTTC
CDR3: CASSTRSYEQYF

size: -
D: -
J: TRBJ2-7
V: TRBV15
DNA: TGTGCCACCAGCAGACCGGACAGCCTGGCCTACGAGCAGTACTTC
CDR3: CATSRPDSLAYEQYF

size: -
D: -
J: TRBJ2-6
V: TRBV5-6
DNA: TGTGCCAGCAGCTTAGGACTCTCTGGGGCCAACGTCCTGACTTTC
CDR3: CASSLGLSGANVLTF

size: -
D: -
J: TRBJ1-5
V: TRBV6-1
DNA: TGTGCCAGCACCGAACAGAGAGTTAGCAATCAGCCCCAGCATTTT
CDR3: CASTEQRVSNQPQHF

size: -
D: -
J: TRBJ1-2
V: TRBV7-9
DNA: TGTGCCAGCAGCTTCAGAAGCTATGGCTACACCTTC
CDR3: CASSFRSYGYTF

size: -
D: TRBD1
J: TRBJ1-1
V: TRBV5-1
DNA: TGCGCCGGCAGCCCGGGGGACAGGCGCGGGAACACTGAAGCTTTCTTT
CDR3: CAGSPGDRRGNTEAFF

size: -
D: TRBD1
J: TRBJ2-7
V: TRBV10-2
DNA: TGCGCCAGCAGAGAAAAGAGGACAGGGATCTCCTACGAGCAGTACTTC
CDR3: CASREKRTGISYEQYF

size: -
D: -
J: TRBJ2-5
V: TRBV5-1
DNA: TGCGCCAGCAGCTTAGAGGGCGTCCAAGAGACCCAGTACTTC
CDR3: CASSLEGVQETQYF

size: -
D: -
J: TRBJ1-5
V: TRBV6-5
DNA: TGTGCCAGCAGAAGGACAGCAGATAGCAATCAGCCCCAGCATTTT
CDR3: CASRRTADSNQPQHF

size: -
D: TRBD2
J: TRBJ2-5
V: TRBV28
DNA: TGTGCCAGCAGTCCTGCCCAACTAGCGAGGGAGACCCAGTACTTC
CDR3: CASSPAQLARETQYF

size: -
D: -
J: TRBJ1-5
V: TRBV30
DNA: TGTGCCTGGAGTGGCCCAGGGCTCGATCAGCCCCAGCATTTT
CDR3: CAWSGPGLDQPQHF

size: -
D: -
J: TRBJ2-1
V: TRBV4-1
DNA: TGCGCCAGCAGCCAAGAAGTAAGCCTAGAGCAGTTCTTC
CDR3: CASSQEVSLEQFF

size: few
D: -
J: TRBJ2-2
V: TRBV30
DNA: TGTGCCTGGATTACACAGGGACCCGGGGAGCTGTTTTTT
CDR3: CAWITQGPGELFF

size: few
D: TRBD1
J: TRBJ1-2
V: TRBV5-5
DNA: TGTGCCAGCAGCTTGGGGACAGGGGCCTATGGCTACACCTTC
CDR3: CASSLGTGAYGYTF

size: once
D: TRBD1
J: TRBJ2-1
V: TRBV15
DNA: TGTGCCACCAGCAGAACTGGACAGGGCAGCTCCTACAATGAGCAGTTCTTC
CDR3: CATSRTGQGSSYNEQFF

size: -
D: TRBD2
J: TRBJ2-1
V: TRBV19
DNA: TGTGCCAGCAATTTAGCGGGCGAGCAATTCTTC
CDR3: CASNLAGEQFF

size: -
D: -
J: TRBJ1-5
V: TRBV6-4
DNA: TGTGCCAGCAGTGATATTCGAAAGACTTCTCTCAATCAGCCCCAGCATTTT
CDR3: CASSDIRKTSLNQPQHF

size: -
D: -
J: TRBJ2-3
V: TRBV15
DNA: TGTGCCACCAGCGGAGACAACACAGATACGCAGTATTTT
CDR3: CATSGDNTDTQYF

size: -
D: TRBD2
J: TRBJ2-1
V: TRBV6-1
DNA: TGTGCCAGCAGTGGTCTAGCGGGAGGGCAGAATGAGCAGTTCTTC
CDR3: CASSGLAGGQNEQFF

size: -
D: TRBD1
J: TRBJ2-6
V: TRBV5-4
DNA: TGTGCCAGCAGTCTACCGGGACAGGGGGTCAACGTCCTGACTTTC
CDR3: CASSLPGQGVNVLTF

size: few
D: TRBD2
J: TRBJ2-4
V: TRBV19
DNA: TGTGCCAGTAGTAGGGCTAGCGGAGGGAACATTCAGTACTTC
CDR3: CASSRASGGNIQYF

size: -
D: TRBD1
J: TRBJ2-7
V: TRBV5-1
DNA: TGCGCCAGCAGCTTTGACAGGGGGGTCTACGAGCAGTACTTC
CDR3: CASSFDRGVYEQYF

size: -
D: TRBD1
J: TRBJ1-1
V: TRBV28
DNA: TGTGCCAGCAGTCCACCTACCCCCAGGGGGAGGAACACTGAAGCTTTCTTT
CDR3: CASSPPTPRGRNTEAFF

size: few
D: -
J: TRBJ1-2
V: TRBV28
DNA: TGTGCCAGCAAACGATCAGGGACTAACTATGGCTACACCTTC
CDR3: CASKRSGTNYGYTF

size: -
D: -
J: TRBJ2-1
V: TRBV6-1
DNA: TGTGCCAGCAGTGAAGGAGTAACCGTCGAGAAGTTCTTC
CDR3: CASSEGVTVEKFF

size: -
D: -
J: TRBJ2-2
V: TRBV6-5
DNA: TGTGCCAGCAGGAACAGTGAAACCTGGACCGGGGAGCTGTTTTTT
CDR3: CASRNSETWTGELFF

size: -
D: TRBD2
J: TRBJ2-1
V: TRBV4-1
DNA: TGCGCCAGCAGCCAAGATAGCGGGAGTGATGAGCAGTTCTTC
CDR3: CASSQDSGSDEQFF

size: once
D: TRBD1
J: TRBJ1-4
V: TRBV6-1
DNA: TGTGCCAGCAGTGTCCAGGCGACAGGGGGCGAGGAAAAACTGTTTTTT
CDR3: CASSVQATGGEEKLFF

size: -
D: -
J: TRBJ2-7
V: TRBV2
DNA: TGTGCCAGCAGCTTCTCCTACGAGCAGTACTTC
CDR3: CASSFSYEQYF

size: -
D: TRBD1
J: TRBJ2-6
V: TRBV27
DNA: TGTGCCAGCAGTTCAAACAGGGGGCAAGGGTCTGGGGCCAACGTCCTGACTTTC
CDR3: CASSSNRGQGSGANVLTF

size: -
D: TRBD2
J: TRBJ2-7
V: TRBV11-2
DNA: TGTGCCAGCAGCTTAGAAGGGCTAGCGGGAGAACGCCCCTCCTCCTACGAGCAGTACTTC
CDR3: CASSLEGLAGERPSSYEQYF

size: -
D: TRBD1
J: TRBJ2-7
V: TRBV5-8
DNA: TGTGCCAGCAGCCCAAGACATGGACAGGGCTACGAGCAGTACTTC
CDR3: CASSPRHGQGYEQYF

size: -
D: -
J: TRBJ1-2
V: TRBV29-1
DNA: TGCAGCCTTGAGGACACCTCCTATGGCTACACCTTC
CDR3: CSLEDTSYGYTF

size: few
D: -
J: TRBJ2-2
V: TRBV7-8
DNA: TGTGCCAGCAGCGGGGGGGGCGGGGCTCGTAACACCGGGGAGCTGTTTTTT
CDR3: CASSGGGGARNTGELFF

size: -
D: -
J: TRBJ1-1
V: TRBV6-1
DNA: TGTGCGGGGGGGGTGGAAAGGGGGGCTTTCTTT
CDR3: CAGGVERGAFF

size: -
D: TRBD1
J: TRBJ1-2
V: TRBV6-5
DNA: TGTGCCAGCAGTCTAGGGACAGGGGCTTACTATGGCTACACCTTC
CDR3: CASSLGTGAYYGYTF

size: once
D: -
J: TRBJ1-3
V: TRBV5-1
DNA: TGCGCCAGCAGCCCGGATTTGACAGGCCCCTCTGGAAACACCATATATTTT
CDR3: CASSPDLTGPSGNTIYF

size: -
D: TRBD2
J: TRBJ2-7
V: TRBV27
DNA: TGTGCCAGCAGTTTTGTTGGGAGGGCCGTTCACGAGCAGTACTTC
CDR3: CASSFVGRAVHEQYF

size: -
D: TRBD2
J: TRBJ2-1
V: TRBV6-6
DNA: TGTGCCAGCAGTTCTTTGGGACGGGACTACTACAATGAGCAGTTCTTC
CDR3: CASSSLGRDYYNEQFF

size: -
D: TRBD2
J: TRBJ2-7
V: TRBV30
DNA: TGTGCCTGGAGGCCGAAAGGGTCTAGCGGGAGTTACGAGCAGTACTTC
CDR3: CAWRPKGSSGSYEQYF

size: -
D: TRBD1
J: TRBJ1-2
V: TRBV28
DNA: TGTGCCAGCAGTTTGTCAGGGGGGTATGGCTACACCTTC
CDR3: CASSLSGGYGYTF

size: -
D: -
J: TRBJ2-5
V: TRBV11-2
DNA: TGTGCCAGCAGCTCCCTCGGGGGATACGAGACCCAGTACTTC
CDR3: CASSSLGGYETQYF

size: -
D: -
J: TRBJ1-1
V: TRBV7-2
DNA: TGTGCCAGCAGCTTGGCGGGACGGAACATGAACACTGAAGCTTTCTTT
CDR3: CASSLAGRNMNTEAFF

size: -
D: TRBD2
J: TRBJ2-1
V: TRBV15
DNA: TGTGCCACCAGCAGAGACAAGCGGGAGTATTACAATGAGCAGTTCTTC
CDR3: CATSRDKREYYNEQFF

size: -
D: -
J: TRBJ1-5
V: TRBV10-2
DNA: TGCGCCAGCAGTGATCCCCCCTTCAATCAGCCCCAGCATTTT
CDR3: CASSDPPFNQPQHF

size: -
D: -
J: TRBJ2-5
V: TRBV7-9
DNA: TGTGCCAGCAGCTTAGTGGGGCTAGGTCAAGAGACCCAGTACTTC
CDR3: CASSLVGLGQETQYF

size: -
D: -
J: TRBJ1-1
V: TRBV5-8
DNA: TGTGCCAGCAGCAAGACAGGCAACACTGAAGCTTTCTTT
CDR3: CASSKTGNTEAFF

size: -
D: TRBD1
J: TRBJ1-5
V: TRBV19
DNA: TGTGCCAGTAGTAAGACAGGGGGCATAGAGCCCCAGCATTTT
CDR3: CASSKTGGIEPQHF

size: -
D: TRBD2
J: TRBJ2-1
V: TRBV5-1
DNA: TGCGCCAGCAGCTTGGGGAGGTTAGCGGGAGATGAGCAGTTCTTC
CDR3: CASSLGRLAGDEQFF

size: -
D: -
J: TRBJ2-2
V: TRBV6-5
DNA: TGTGCCAGCAGCCCCGACTACAACACCGGGGAGCTGTTTTTT
CDR3: CASSPDYNTGELFF

size: -
D: TRBD2
J: TRBJ2-7
V: TRBV7-9
DNA: TGTGCCAGCAGCTCACTCCTAGCGGGAGGTCCCTCCTACGAGCAGTACTTC
CDR3: CASSSLLAGGPSYEQYF

size: -
D: -
J: TRBJ2-7
V: TRBV5-6
DNA: TGTGCCAGCAGCTTGGCACTAGAAGTCGAGCAGTACTTC
CDR3: CASSLALEVEQYF

size: -
D: TRBD1
J: TRBJ1-1
V: TRBV18
DNA: TGTGCCAGCTCACCAGGACAGGGGAACACTGAAGCTTTCTTT
CDR3: CASSPGQGNTEAFF

size: -
D: TRBD1
J: TRBJ2-7
V: TRBV19
DNA: TGTGCCAGCGGGAATAGGACAGGGGGAGTTTACGAGCAGTACTTC
CDR3: CASGNRTGGVYEQYF